This T cell receptor beta chain comes out of a study of cytomegalovirus exposure and HLA in healthy donors. Study-level background: Across more than 350 genotyped donors, over 70% landed in the Caucasian-associated ancestry cluster. General study findings and limits: Productive rates of about 87% or about 30% were seen for most TCR beta V segments in an earlier analysis. There were fewer than 200 TCR beta chains listed as cytomegalovirus-associated. In terms of immune exposure information, only CMV serostatus was available.

A word on this clone: Its specificity is not known.

A multiplex PCR was run with 60 Vbeta primers and 13 Jbeta primers. Libraries were prepared by immunoSEQ multiplex PCR; TCRdb keeps only in-frame clonotypes and omits some of them. The table records tens of thousands of clones, less than 80% of them present only once. CDR1 is MNHNS, CDR2 SASEGT, per germline. The CDR3 spans 11 residues. V shed 2 bases and J shed 3 bases, with 2 bases lying between them. This receptor was identified in a woman in her thirties or forties in good health and CMV-seropositive. This sequence joins TRBV6-1 and TRBJ2-7; D unclear. Sequenced input: PBMCs. The CDR3 region is CASSERYEQYF. The CDR3 DNA follows: TGTGCCAGCAGTGAACGCTACGAGCAGTACTTC.